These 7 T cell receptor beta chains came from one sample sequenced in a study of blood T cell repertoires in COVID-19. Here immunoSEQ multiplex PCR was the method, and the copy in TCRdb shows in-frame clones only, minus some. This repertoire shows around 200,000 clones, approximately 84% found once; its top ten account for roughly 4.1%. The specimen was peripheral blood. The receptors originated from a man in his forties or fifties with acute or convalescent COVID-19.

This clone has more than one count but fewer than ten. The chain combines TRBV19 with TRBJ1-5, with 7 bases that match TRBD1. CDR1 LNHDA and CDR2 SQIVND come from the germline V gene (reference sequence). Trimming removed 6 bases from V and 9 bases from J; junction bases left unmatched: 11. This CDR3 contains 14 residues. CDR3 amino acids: CASSDDRATGPQHF. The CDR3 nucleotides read TGTGCCAGTAGCGATGACAGGGCCACGGGGCCCCAGCATTTT.

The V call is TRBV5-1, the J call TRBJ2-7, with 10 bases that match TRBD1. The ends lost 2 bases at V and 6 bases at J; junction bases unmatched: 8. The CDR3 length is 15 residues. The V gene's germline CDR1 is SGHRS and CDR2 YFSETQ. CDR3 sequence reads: CASSLPRDRGLEQYF. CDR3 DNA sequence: TGCGCCAGCAGCTTACCAAGAGACAGGGGGCTCGAGCAGTACTTC.

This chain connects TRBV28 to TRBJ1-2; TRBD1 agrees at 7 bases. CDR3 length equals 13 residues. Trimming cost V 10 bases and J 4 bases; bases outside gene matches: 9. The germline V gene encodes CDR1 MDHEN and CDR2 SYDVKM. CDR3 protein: CATQGGGGYGYTF. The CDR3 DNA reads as TGTGCCACCCAAGGGGGCGGTGGCTATGGCTACACCTTC.

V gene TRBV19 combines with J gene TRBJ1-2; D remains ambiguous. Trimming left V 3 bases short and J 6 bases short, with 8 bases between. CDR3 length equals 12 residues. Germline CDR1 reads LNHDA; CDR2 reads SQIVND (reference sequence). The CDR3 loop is CASSIWEDGYTF. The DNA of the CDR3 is TGTGCCAGTAGTATTTGGGAGGATGGCTACACCTTC.

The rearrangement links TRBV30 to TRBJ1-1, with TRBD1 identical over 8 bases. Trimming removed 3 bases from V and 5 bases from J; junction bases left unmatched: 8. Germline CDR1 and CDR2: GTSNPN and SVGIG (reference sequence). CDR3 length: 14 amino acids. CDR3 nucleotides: TGTGCCTGGAGCGATGGACAGGGAGGAACTGAAGCTTTCTTT. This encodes CAWSDGQGGTEAFF.

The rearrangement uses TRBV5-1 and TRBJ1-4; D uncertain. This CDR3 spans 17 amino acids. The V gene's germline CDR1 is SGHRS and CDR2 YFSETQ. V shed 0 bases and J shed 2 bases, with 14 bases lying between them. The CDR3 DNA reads TGCGCCAGCAGCTTGGGAGGTTCCGGGAGGACTAATGAAAAACTGTTTTTT. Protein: CASSLGGSGRTNEKLFF.

The CDR3 protein is CASSLRGHQPQHF. CDR3 nucleotides: TGTGCCAGCAGTTTACGAGGGCATCAGCCCCAGCATTTT. This rearrangement joins TRBV27 to TRBJ1-5; D is uncertain. Trimming shortened V by 2 bases and J by 5 bases, and 7 bases separated the two germline ends. Germline CDR1 and CDR2: MNHEY and SMNVEV (reference sequence). This CDR3 is built from 13 residues.